The rows below give T cell receptor beta chains drawn from one sample of a study of tumor and adjacent non-tumor tissue in lung cancer. TCRdb reanalysed the multiplex PCR reads using MiXCR and keeps one entry per CDR3 protein. The sample yields more than 95,000 distinct CDR3 sequences, around three fifths seen once. The sequenced material came from lung tumor tissue. The receptors shown here come from a man aged 25-40 years with non-small cell lung cancer. Each CDR3 is given with its conserved first and last residue. D genes are given only for firm matches. Expanded clones get a size class; other rows say once, few or many, or leave the size out.

CDR3	DNA	J	D	V	size
CASSELAGGYNEQFF	TGTGCCAGCAGTGAACTAGCGGGAGGGTACAATGAGCAGTTCTTC	TRBJ2-1	TRBD2	TRBV6-1	many
CASSLWGQGTTGELSF	.	TRBJ2-2	.	TRBV5-4	.
CAGSLEAGGQETQHF	TGTGCCGGCAGCTTAGAAGCAGGAGGGCAAGAGACCCAGCACTTC	TRBJ2-5	.	TRBV11-3	.
CASSGGDRAHEQYF	TGCGCCAGCAGCGGGGGGGACAGGGCCCACGAGCAGTACTTC	TRBJ2-7	TRBD1	TRBV5-1	few
CASSRFDGYTF	TGTGCCAGCAGTCGATTTGATGGCTACACCTTC	TRBJ1-2	.	TRBV6-1	medium-sized
CASSRDRGVSGANVVTF	TGTGCCAGCAGCCGAGACAGGGGGGTGTCCGGGGCCAACGTCGTGACTTTC	TRBJ2-6	TRBD1	TRBV6-5	.
CSTSDSRIYDYTF	TGCAGCACTTCGGACAGTCGGATATATGACTACACCTTC	TRBJ1-2	.	TRBV29-1	.
CSLEDPSDSTDMQYF	TGCAGCCTTGAAGACCCTAGCGACAGTACAGATATGCAGTATTTT	TRBJ2-3	.	TRBV29-1	once
CASKTSGRSGDTQYF	TGTGCCAGCAAGACCAGCGGGAGGAGTGGAGATACGCAGTATTTT	TRBJ2-3	TRBD2	TRBV12-3/TRBV12-4	once
CVSSIRTPDPYQPQHF	TGTGTCAGTAGTATTAGGACACCTGACCCTTATCAGCCCCAGCATTTT	TRBJ1-5	.	TRBV19	few
CSVWGTAVNGYTF	TGCAGCGTGTGGGGGACGGCGGTGAATGGCTACACCTTC	TRBJ1-2	.	TRBV29-1	medium-sized
CASSYSGARKNYGCTF	TGTGCCAGCAGTTACTCGGGCGCCAGAAAGAACTATGGCTGCACCTTC	TRBJ1-2	.	TRBV6-2/TRBV6-3	.
CASTETNTDTQYF	TGTGCCAGCACTGAGACTAACACAGATACGCAGTATTTT	TRBJ2-3	.	TRBV6-5	many
CAKSYSRQGGTDTQYF	TGTGCCAAAAGTTACTCGAGGCAGGGCGGCACAGATACGCAGTATTTT	TRBJ2-3	.	TRBV6-5	.
CASSQQWGRGLWYEQFF	TGCGCCAGCAGTCAACAGTGGGGCAGGGGGTTGTGGTATGAGCAGTTCTTC	TRBJ2-1	TRBD1	TRBV4-1	.
CASLTPGTVDAYEQYF	TGTGCCAGCCTTACGCCCGGGACGGTGGACGCCTACGAGCAGTACTTC	TRBJ2-7	.	TRBV7-9	many
CASSLVGSYNEQFF	TGTGCCAGCAGCTTGGTTGGCTCCTACAATGAGCAGTTCTTC	TRBJ2-1	.	TRBV5-8	.
CASGPTASSNQPQHF	TGCGCCAGCGGCCCCACGGCGTCTAGCAATCAGCCCCAGCATTTT	TRBJ1-5	.	TRBV5-1	.
CSVEEGGRDEQFF	TGCAGCGTTGAAGAGGGGGGGAGGGATGAGCAGTTCTTC	TRBJ2-1	TRBD2	TRBV29-1	.
CASMEGVGSTIYF	TGTGCCAGCATGGAGGGGGTCGGAAGCACCATATATTTT	TRBJ1-3	.	TRBV6-1	.
CASSSHGTPTSYGYTF	TGTGCCAGTAGTAGTCACGGGACACCGACGAGCTATGGCTACACCTTC	TRBJ1-2	.	TRBV6-5	.
CASSEALGTSGRARETQYF	TGTGCCAGCAGTGAAGCGCTTGGGACTAGCGGGAGGGCCCGAGAGACCCAGTACTTC	TRBJ2-5	TRBD2	TRBV2	.
CSARPAGGPEADTQHF	TGCAGTGCTAGACCTGCCGGGGGCCCCGAGGCAGACACGCAGCATTTT	TRBJ1-5	.	TRBV20-1	.
CASSRRLVETRYF	TGTGCCAGCAGTAGGCGACTAGTGGAGACCCGGTACTTC	TRBJ2-5	.	TRBV12-3/TRBV12-4	.
CASNQERSGIQETQYF	TGTGCCAGCAACCAAGAAAGGTCGGGAATACAAGAGACCCAGTACTTC	TRBJ2-5	.	TRBV4-2	.
CATSDWIATDPYEQYF	TGTGCCACCAGTGATTGGATAGCGACGGACCCCTACGAGCAGTACTTC	TRBJ2-7	.	TRBV24-1	few
CASILVNEQFF	TGTGCCAGCATCTTGGTTAACGAGCAGTTCTTC	TRBJ2-1	.	TRBV11-1	.
CSAFKPGQSNEAFF	TGCAGTGCGTTTAAGCCGGGACAGAGCAATGAAGCTTTCTTT	TRBJ1-1	TRBD1	TRBV20-1	many
CARSYSDTREMFF	TGTGCCAGAAGTTACTCGGACACCAGGGAGATGTTTTTT	TRBJ2-2	.	TRBV6-2/TRBV6-3	.
CASSFLGQEETQYF	TGTGCCAGTAGCTTCCTAGGACAGGAAGAGACCCAGTACTTC	TRBJ2-5	TRBD1	TRBV11-2	.